This T cell receptor (beta chain) was documented in a study of T cell responses to AZD1222 COVID-19 vaccine. Findings of the study overall: As reported, nearly half of all spike-specific TCRs target variant regions that are unmutated.

This CDR3 region has 13 residues. The V end lost 3 bases, the J end lost 7 bases, and 13 bases lay between the germline ends. A few counts support this clone. Its antigen is unknown. TCRdb keeps only in-frame clones here, not all; method: immunoSEQ multiplex PCR. The table has about 55,000 clones, 70% to 90% seen once. This clonotype originated in an adult in good health. J is TRBJ2-7 and V is TRBV12-3 or TRBV12-4; D might be TRBD2 (5 bases). Sample: peripheral blood, taken on day 0 of AZD1222 vaccination. The CDR3: CASSLGHPGEQYF. The CDR3 DNA reads TGTGCCAGCAGTTTGGGCCACCCGGGGGAGCAGTACTTC.